This TCR beta chain was recovered during a study of shared clonotypes between healthy human individuals. The CDR3 runs 18 residues. The junction had 8 bases not matched to a gene; V was cut back by 5 bases and J by 3 bases. Per the germline V gene, CDR1 is SGHAT and CDR2 is FQNNGV. The table came from immunoSEQ multiplex PCR; TCRdb's copy has only in-frame clones and leaves some out. The data contain hundreds of thousands of clones, over 70% of them singletons. The V and J genes are TRBV11-2 and TRBJ2-2; 14 bases fit TRBD2. The sample taken for sequencing was memory CD4+ T cells sorted from blood. Subset described: CD45RA-negative fraction. The sequence derives from a man aged 25-40 years in good health. CDR3 nucleotides: TGTGCCAGCAGCGTGGGACTAGCGGGAGTTAGGTACACCGGGGAGCTGTTTTTT. Translation: CASSVGLAGVRYTGELFF.